This entry describes one T cell receptor beta chain. This sample was included in a study of cytomegalovirus exposure and HLA in healthy donors. The primer mix had 60 Vbeta and 13 Jbeta primers. Using immunoSEQ multiplex PCR, the repertoire was profiled, and TCRdb retains in-frame clones only, with some absent. The sample yields more than 150,000 clones, approximately 84% seen once. The J segment lost 6 bases and the V segment lost 5 bases, leaving 9 bases of the junction unmatched. This CDR3 is 15 amino acids long. Germline CDR1 is SGHVS and CDR2 is FQNEAQ. The source of this sequence is a girl under three years old in good health and CMV-seronegative. Material: PBMCs. This rearrangement joins TRBV7-8 to TRBJ2-5; 10 positions agree with TRBD2. The CDR3 loop is CASSPRLAGRKTQYF. The CDR3 DNA is TGTGCCAGCAGCCCCCGACTAGCGGGTAGAAAGACCCAGTACTTC. The full variable domain, rest sourced from reference TRBV7-8 and TRBJ2-5, is GAGVSQSPRYKVAKRGQDVALRCDPISGHVSLFWYQQALGQGPEFLTYFQNEAQLDKSGLPSDRFFAERPEGSVSTLKIQRTQQEDSAVYLCASSPRLAGRKTQYFGPGTRLLVL.